This TCR beta chain was recovered during a study of blood T cell repertoires in COVID-19. Study context: Acute-phase and convalescent COVID-19 samples originated in the United States, Italy and Spain.

Libraries were prepared by immunoSEQ multiplex PCR; TCRdb keeps only in-frame clonotypes and omits some of them. Among almost 20,000 clones listed, about 85% were seen once. The CDR3 is 17 amino acids. Trimming took 1 base from V and 5 from J; bases not matched to a gene: 9. Germline values: CDR1 LGHNA, CDR2 YNFKEQ. This clonotype was obtained from a human donor with active COVID-19. The donor label of this sample is uncertain. The rearrangement joins TRBV4-2 to TRBJ2-2; 8 nucleotides line up with TRBD1. Sample: peripheral blood. CDR3: CASSQGTPGGWTGELFF. The DNA of the CDR3 is TGTGCCAGCAGCCAAGGGACCCCAGGGGGCTGGACCGGGGAGCTGTTTTTT.